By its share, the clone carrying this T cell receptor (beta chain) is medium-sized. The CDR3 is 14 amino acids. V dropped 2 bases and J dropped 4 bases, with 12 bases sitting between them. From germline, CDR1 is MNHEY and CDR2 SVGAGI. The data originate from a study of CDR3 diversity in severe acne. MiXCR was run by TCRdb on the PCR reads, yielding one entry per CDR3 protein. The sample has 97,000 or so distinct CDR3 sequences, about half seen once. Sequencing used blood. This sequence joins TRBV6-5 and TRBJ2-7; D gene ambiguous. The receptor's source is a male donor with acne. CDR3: CASSYNEAAYEQYF. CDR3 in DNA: TGTGCCAGCAGTTACAACGAGGCGGCTTACGAGCAGTACTTC.